This entry is about one T cell receptor beta chain. Its antigen is undetermined. Amplification from RNA transcripts yielded the TCR beta CDR3 regions. The first-round RT-PCR employed HTBI primers together with the Qiagen OneStep RT-PCR kit. A multiplex PCR was then performed as the second round. TCRdb reanalysed the multiplex PCR reads using MiXCR and keeps one entry per CDR3 protein. Found here are almost 750,000 distinct CDR3 sequences, roughly two fifths of them singletons; the top ten hold 44%. The data originate from a study of Graves' ophthalmopathy and Graves' hyperthyroidism. From germline, CDR1 is SNHLY and CDR2 FYNNEI. Trimming took 6 bases from V and 2 from J; bases not matched to a gene: 11. CDR3 size: 16 residues. Study results and caveats: Its predictions of ophthalmopathy progression gave the model over 65% sensitivity and 72% to 85% specificity.

Ophthalmopathy was moderately-to-severely active, CAS at least 3, NOSPECS at least 4, lasting under 3 months. Physicians reached a diagnosis by relying on clinical symptoms, serum thyroxine, TRAb, thyroid ultrasound and orbital computed tomography. Someone took the PBMCs out of roughly 10 ml of fresh peripheral blood. The chain employs TRBV2 and TRBJ2-3, with 7 bases aligning to TRBD1. This clonotype was sampled from an adult man with Graves' ophthalmopathy. Material: peripheral blood. The CDR3 DNA sequence: TGTGCCAGCAGAAAAGGCGACAGGGACACCACAGATACGCAGTATTTT. Translation gives CASRKGDRDTTDTQYF.